The clone carrying this T cell receptor beta chain was picked up one time. The target antigen is unknown. This sample stems from a study of shared clonotypes between healthy human individuals. Study-wide points: Naive subsets, compared against memory subsets, generally had larger estimated richness values. When naive CD4 clonotypes were compared across a handful of donors, around 4.6% were shared.

V was clipped by 6 bases and J by 0 bases; unmatched bases: 1. The CDR3 totals 13 residues. Germline V gene lookup returns CDR1 MDHEN and CDR2 SYDVKM. Assay used: immunoSEQ multiplex PCR; TCRdb lists only in-frame clones, some missing. The data show around 1.5 million clones, approximately 98% seen once. Material for sequencing was naive CD4+ T cells sorted from blood. As for subset: CD45RA+ positively selected. The chain links TRBV28 to TRBJ2-5, with 7 bases aligning to TRBD1. This TCR was recovered from a man aged 25 to 40 in good health. The CDR3 loop reads CASSDRDQETQYF. Written as DNA, the CDR3 is TGTGCCAGCAGCGACAGGGACCAAGAGACCCAGTACTTC.